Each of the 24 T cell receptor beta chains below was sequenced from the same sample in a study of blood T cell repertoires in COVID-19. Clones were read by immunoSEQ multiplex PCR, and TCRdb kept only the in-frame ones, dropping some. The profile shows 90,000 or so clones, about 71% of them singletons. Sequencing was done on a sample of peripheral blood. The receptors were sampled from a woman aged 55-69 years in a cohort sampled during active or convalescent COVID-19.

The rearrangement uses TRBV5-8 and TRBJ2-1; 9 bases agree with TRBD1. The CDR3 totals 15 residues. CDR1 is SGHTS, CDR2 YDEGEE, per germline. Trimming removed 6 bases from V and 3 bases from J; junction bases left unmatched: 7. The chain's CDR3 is CASIYTGQGYNEQFF. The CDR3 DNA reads TGTGCCAGCATCTACACGGGACAGGGCTACAATGAGCAGTTCTTC.

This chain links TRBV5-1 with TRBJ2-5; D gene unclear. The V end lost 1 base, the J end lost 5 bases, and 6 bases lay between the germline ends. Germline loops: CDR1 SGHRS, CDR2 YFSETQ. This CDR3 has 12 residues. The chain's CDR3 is CASSLYLETQYF. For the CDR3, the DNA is TGCGCCAGCAGCTTGTATTTGGAGACCCAGTACTTC.

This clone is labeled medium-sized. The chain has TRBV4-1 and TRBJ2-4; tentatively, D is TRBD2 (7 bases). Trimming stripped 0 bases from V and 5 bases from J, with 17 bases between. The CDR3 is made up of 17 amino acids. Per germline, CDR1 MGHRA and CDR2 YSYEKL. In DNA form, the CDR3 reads TGCGCCAGCAGCCAAGATTTGGGGCGGGGGCCTCAAAACATTCAGTACTTC. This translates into CASSQDLGRGPQNIQYF.

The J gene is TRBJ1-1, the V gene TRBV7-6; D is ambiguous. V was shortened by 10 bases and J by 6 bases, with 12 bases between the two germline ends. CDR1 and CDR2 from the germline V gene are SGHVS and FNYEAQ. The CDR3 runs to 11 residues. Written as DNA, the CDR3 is TGTGCCACCTCGCCCGGGGCTGAAGCTTTCTTT. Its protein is CATSPGAEAFF.

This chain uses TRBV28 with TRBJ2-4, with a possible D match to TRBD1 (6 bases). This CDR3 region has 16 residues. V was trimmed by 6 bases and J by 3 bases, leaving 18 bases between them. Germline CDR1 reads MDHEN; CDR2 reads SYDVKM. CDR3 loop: CASSPTGEGYKNIQYF. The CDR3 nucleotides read TGTGCCAGCAGCCCGACAGGAGAGGGGTACAAAAACATTCAGTACTTC.

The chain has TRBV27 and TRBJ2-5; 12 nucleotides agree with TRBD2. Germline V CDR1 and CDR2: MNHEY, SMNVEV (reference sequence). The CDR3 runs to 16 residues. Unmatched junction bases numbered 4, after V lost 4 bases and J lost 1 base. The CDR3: CASSSRLAGVQETQYF. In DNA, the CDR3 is TGTGCCAGCAGTTCACGACTAGCGGGGGTCCAAGAGACCCAGTACTTC.

The CDR3 loop is CASAGSYGYTF. CDR3 coding DNA: TGTGCCAGCGCAGGCAGCTATGGCTACACCTTC. This chain joins TRBV9 and TRBJ1-2; D is unresolved. Trimming pared 7 bases from V and 4 bases from J, leaving 8 bases between. Germline V CDR1 and CDR2: SGDLS, YYNGEE. The CDR3 has 11 amino acids.

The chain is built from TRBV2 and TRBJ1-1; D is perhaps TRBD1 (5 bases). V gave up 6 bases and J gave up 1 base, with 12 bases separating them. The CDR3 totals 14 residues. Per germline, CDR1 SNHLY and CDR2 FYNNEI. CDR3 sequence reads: CASRNQGRNTEAFF. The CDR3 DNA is TGTGCCAGCAGAAACCAGGGAAGGAACACTGAAGCTTTCTTT.

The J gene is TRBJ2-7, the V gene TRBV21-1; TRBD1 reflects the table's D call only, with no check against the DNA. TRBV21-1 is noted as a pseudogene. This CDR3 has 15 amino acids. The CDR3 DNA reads TGTGCCAGCAGCCTCCGGACTGGGGGCGGGTACGAGCAGTACTTC. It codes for CASSLRTGGGYEQYF.

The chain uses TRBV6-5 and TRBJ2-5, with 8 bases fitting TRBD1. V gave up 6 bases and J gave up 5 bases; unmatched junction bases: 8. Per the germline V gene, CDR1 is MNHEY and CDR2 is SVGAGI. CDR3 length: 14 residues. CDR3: CASSPAGGRETQYF. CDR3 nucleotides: TGTGCCAGCAGCCCAGCAGGGGGCCGGGAGACCCAGTACTTC.

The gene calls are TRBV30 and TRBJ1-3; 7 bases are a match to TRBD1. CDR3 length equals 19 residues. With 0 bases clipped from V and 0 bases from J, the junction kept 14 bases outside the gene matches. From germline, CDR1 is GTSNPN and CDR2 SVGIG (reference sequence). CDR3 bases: TGTGCCTGGAGTGTGAGGTCGTGGGACAGCCGTTCCTCTGGAAACACCATATATTTT. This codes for CAWSVRSWDSRSSGNTIYF.

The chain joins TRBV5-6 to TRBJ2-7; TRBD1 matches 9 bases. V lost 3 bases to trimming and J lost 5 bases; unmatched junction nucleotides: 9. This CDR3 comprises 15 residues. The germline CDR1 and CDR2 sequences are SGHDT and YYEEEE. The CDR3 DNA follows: TGTGCCAGCAGCTCGCTGACAGGGGGATCCCACGAGCAGTACTTC. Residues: CASSSLTGGSHEQYF.

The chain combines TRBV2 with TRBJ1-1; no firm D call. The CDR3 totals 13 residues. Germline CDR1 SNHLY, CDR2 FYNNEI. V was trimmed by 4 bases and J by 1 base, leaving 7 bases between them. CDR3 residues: CASSVQENTEAFF. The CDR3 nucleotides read TGTGCCAGCAGTGTTCAGGAGAACACTGAAGCTTTCTTT. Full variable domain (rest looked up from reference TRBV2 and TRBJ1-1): EPEVTQTPSHQVTQMGQEVILRCVPISNHLYFYWYRQILGQKVEFLVSFYNNEISEKSEIFDDQFSVERPDGSNFTLKIRSTKLEDSAMYFCASSVQENTEAFFGQGTRLTVV.

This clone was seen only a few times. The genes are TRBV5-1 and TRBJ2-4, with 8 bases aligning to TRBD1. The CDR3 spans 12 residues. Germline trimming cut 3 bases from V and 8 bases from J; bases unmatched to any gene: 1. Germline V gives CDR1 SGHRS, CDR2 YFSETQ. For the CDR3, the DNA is TGCGCCAGCAGCTCGACAGGGGACATTCAGTACTTC. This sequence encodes CASSSTGDIQYF.

For the CDR3, the DNA is TGCGCCAGCTTCTGGGGGCCGAATCAAGAGACCCAGTACTTC. This translates into CASFWGPNQETQYF. This chain connects TRBV5-1 to TRBJ2-5, with TRBD1 as a possible D gene (6 bases). The CDR3 length is 14 residues. Looked up from germline, CDR1 is SGHRS and CDR2 is YFSETQ. The V end was cut by 7 bases, the J end by 2 bases, with 15 bases between.

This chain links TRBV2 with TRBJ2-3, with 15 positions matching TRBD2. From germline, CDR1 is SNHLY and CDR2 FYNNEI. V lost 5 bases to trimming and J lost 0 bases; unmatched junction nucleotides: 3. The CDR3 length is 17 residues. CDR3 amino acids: CASSPGLAGGSTDTQYF. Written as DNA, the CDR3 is TGTGCCAGCAGTCCGGGACTAGCGGGGGGTAGCACAGATACGCAGTATTTT.

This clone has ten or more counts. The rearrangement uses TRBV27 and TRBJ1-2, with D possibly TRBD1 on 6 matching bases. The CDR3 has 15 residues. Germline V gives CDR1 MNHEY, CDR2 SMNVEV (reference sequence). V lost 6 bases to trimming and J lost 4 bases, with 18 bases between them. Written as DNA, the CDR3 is TGTGCCAGCAGGAACAAACAGGGAGTTGGCTATGGCTACACCTTC. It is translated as CASRNKQGVGYGYTF.

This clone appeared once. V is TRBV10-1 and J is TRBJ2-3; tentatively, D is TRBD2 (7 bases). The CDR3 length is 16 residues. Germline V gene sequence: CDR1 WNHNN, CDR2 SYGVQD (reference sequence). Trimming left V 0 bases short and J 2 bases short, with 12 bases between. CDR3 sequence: CASSESRGATTDTQYF. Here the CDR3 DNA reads TGCGCCAGCAGTGAGTCCCGGGGGGCTACCACAGATACGCAGTATTTT.

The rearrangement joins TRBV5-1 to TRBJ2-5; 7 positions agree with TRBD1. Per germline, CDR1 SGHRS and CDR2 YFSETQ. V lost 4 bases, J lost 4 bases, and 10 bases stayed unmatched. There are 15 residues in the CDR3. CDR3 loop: CASSQTGVAGETQYF. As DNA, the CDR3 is TGCGCCAGCAGCCAAACAGGGGTGGCAGGAGAGACCCAGTACTTC.

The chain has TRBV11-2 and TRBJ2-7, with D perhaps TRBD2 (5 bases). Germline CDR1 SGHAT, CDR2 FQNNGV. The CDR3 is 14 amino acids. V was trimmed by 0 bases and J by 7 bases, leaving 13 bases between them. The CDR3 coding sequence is TGTGCCAGCAGCTTAGATTTCGGAGGTTGGGAGCAGTACTTC. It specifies CASSLDFGGWEQYF.

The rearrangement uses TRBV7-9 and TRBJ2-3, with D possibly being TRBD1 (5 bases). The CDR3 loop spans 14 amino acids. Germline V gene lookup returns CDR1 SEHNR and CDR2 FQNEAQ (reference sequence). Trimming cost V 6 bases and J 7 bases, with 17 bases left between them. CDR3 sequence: CASRRDSVANTQYF. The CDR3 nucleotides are TGTGCCAGCAGACGTGACAGCGTTGCAAATACGCAGTATTTT. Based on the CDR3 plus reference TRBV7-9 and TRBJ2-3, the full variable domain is DTGVSQNPRHKITKRGQNVTFRCDPISEHNRLYWYRQTLGQGPEFLTYFQNEAQLEKSRLLSDRFSAERPKGSFSTLEIQRTEQGDSAMYLCASRRDSVANTQYFGPGTRLTVL.

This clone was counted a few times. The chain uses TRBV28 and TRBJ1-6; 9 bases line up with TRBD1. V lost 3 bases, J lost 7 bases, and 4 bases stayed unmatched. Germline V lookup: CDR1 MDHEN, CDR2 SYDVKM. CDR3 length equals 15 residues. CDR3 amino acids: CASSFRDRGNSPLHF. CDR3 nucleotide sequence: TGTGCCAGCAGTTTCCGCGACAGGGGGAATTCACCCCTCCACTTT.

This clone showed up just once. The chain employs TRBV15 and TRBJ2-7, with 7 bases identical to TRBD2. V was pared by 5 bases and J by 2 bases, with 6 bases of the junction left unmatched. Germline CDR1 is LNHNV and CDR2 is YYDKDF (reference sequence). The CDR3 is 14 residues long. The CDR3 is CATSLRRGTYEQYF. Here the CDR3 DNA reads TGTGCCACCAGCCTACGGCGGGGGACCTACGAGCAGTACTTC.

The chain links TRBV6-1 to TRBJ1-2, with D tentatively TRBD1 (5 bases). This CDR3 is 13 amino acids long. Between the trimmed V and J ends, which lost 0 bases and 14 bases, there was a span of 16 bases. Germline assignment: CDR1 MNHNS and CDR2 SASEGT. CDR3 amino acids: CASSEAHPGLGTF. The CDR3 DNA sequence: TGTGCCAGCAGTGAAGCCCACCCGGGACTGGGGACCTTC.